This T cell receptor (beta chain) derives from a study of beta chain features in type 1 diabetes. General study findings and limits: A pattern of fewer insertions and more deletions at VDJ junctions was seen in type 1 diabetes patients. PCR might pick shorter templates more often, in the same way for patients and controls. Sampled from patients, naive, central memory and Treg TCRB repertoires appeared more similar than those sampled from healthy donors.

Expressed TCRB transcripts were sequenced because the isolated RNA had all been reverse transcribed beforehand. Profiled with immunoSEQ multiplex PCR; TCRdb holds only in-frame clones, not every one. The repertoire holds under 800,000 clones, with roughly a sixth as singletons. Trimming pared 2 bases from V and 5 bases from J, leaving 11 bases between. The length of the CDR3 is 13 residues. Germline CDR1 reads SGHRS; CDR2 reads YFSETQ. Details on this clone: Its antigen remains unidentified.

Cell sorting via CD45RO/CCR7/CD25/CD127/CD95/CD27 was performed to obtain CD4+ naive, central memory, regulatory and stem cell-like memory cells. The chain joins TRBV5-1 to TRBJ2-7; maybe TRBD1 (5 bases). Sequencing input: naive CD4+ T cells from blood. The receptor was isolated from a young man in good health. The CDR3 loop is CASSLGENHEQYF. CDR3 nucleotide sequence: TGCGCCAGCAGCTTAGGGGAAAACCACGAGCAGTACTTC.